This entry is about one T cell receptor beta chain. Antigen unknown. The source of the sample is a study of T-cell reconstitution after alpha-beta-depleted transplantation in children. Notes on the study in general: At one year after transplant, newly produced T cells mostly accounted for T-cell counts and diversity. Reportedly, roughly two months post-transplant, alpha-beta T cells arose from several hundred expanded graft clones.

V lost 5 bases and J lost 5; bases outside the gene matches: 12. The germline gives CDR1 SGHVS, CDR2 FNYEAQ. This CDR3 comprises 16 residues. Unique molecular identifiers were incorporated during preparation of the TCRbeta library. TCRdb used MiXCR to reprocess the PCR reads, holding one entry per CDR3 protein. The table lists around 210,000 distinct CDR3 sequences, about 7% of them singletons. The sequence came from a boy under 10 years old with acute lymphoblastic leukemia, due to receive a stem cell transplant. Sequencing was performed on PBMCs, taken before TCRalphabeta/CD19-depleted stem cell transplant. The chain joins TRBV7-6 to TRBJ2-3, with 8 bases fitting TRBD2. CDR3 nucleotides: TGTGCCAGCAGCGCGCTCGGGGGGGCCATTCGAGATACGCAGTATTTT. Its protein is CASSALGGAIRDTQYF.